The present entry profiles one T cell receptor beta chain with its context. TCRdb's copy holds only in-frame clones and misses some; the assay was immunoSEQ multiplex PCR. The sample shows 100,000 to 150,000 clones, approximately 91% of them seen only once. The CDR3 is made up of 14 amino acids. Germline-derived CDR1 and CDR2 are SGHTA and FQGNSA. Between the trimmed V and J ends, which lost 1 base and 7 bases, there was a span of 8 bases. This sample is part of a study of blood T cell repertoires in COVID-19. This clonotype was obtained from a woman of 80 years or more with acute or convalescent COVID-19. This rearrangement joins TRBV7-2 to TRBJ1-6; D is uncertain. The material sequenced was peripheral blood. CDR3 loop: CASSLDSWNSPLHF. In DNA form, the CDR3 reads TGTGCCAGCAGCTTAGACTCCTGGAATTCACCCCTCCACTTT.